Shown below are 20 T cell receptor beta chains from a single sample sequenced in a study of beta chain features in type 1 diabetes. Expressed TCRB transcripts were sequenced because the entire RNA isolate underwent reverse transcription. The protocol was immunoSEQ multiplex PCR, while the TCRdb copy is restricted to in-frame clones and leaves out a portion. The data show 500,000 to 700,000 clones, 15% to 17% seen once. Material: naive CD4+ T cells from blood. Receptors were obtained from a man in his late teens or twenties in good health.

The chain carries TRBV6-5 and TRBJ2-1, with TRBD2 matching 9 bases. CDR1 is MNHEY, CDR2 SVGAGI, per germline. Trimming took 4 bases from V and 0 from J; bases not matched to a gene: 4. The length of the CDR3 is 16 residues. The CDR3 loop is CASSSQRGDSYNEQFF. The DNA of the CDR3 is TGTGCCAGCAGTTCTCAGCGGGGGGACTCCTACAATGAGCAGTTCTTC.

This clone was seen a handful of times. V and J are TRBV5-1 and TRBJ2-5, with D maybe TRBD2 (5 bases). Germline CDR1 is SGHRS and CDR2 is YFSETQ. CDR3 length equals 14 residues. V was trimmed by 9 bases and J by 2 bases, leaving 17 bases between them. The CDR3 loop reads CATGMGSRQETQYF. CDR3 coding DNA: TGCGCCACAGGAATGGGGAGCAGACAAGAGACCCAGTACTTC.

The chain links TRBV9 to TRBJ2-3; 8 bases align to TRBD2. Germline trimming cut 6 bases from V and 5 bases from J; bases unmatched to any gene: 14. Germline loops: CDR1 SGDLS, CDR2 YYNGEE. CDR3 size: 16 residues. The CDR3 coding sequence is TGTGCCAGCACCCCGTTTGGCGGGAGGTCGGTAGATACGCAGTATTTT. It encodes CASTPFGGRSVDTQYF.

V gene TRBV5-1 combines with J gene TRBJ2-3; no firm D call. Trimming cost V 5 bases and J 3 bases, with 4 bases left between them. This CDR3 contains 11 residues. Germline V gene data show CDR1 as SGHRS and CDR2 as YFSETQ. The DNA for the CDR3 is TGCGCCAGCAGGCTTACAGATACGCAGTATTTT. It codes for CASRLTDTQYF.

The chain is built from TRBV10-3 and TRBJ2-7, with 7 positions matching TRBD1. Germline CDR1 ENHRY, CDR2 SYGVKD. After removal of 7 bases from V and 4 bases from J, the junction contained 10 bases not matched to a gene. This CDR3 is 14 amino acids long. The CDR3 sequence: CAIKAEGGLYEQYF. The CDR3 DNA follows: TGTGCCATCAAGGCCGAAGGGGGCCTTTACGAGCAGTACTTC.

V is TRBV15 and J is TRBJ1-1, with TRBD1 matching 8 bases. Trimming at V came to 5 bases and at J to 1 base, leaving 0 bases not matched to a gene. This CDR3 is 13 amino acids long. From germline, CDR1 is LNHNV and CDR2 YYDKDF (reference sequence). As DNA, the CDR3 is TGTGCCACCAGCGGACAGGGGAACACTGAAGCTTTCTTT. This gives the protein CATSGQGNTEAFF.

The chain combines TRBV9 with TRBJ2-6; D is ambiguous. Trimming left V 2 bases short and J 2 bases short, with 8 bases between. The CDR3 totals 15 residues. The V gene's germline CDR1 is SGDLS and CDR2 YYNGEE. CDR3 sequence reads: CASSVEITGANVLTF. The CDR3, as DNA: TGTGCCAGCAGCGTGGAGATCACTGGGGCCAACGTCCTGACTTTC.

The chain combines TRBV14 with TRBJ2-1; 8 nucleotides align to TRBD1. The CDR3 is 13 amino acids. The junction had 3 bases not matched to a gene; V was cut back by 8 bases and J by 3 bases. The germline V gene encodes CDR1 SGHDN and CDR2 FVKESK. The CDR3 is CASQGANYNEQFF. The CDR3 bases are TGTGCCAGCCAGGGGGCTAACTACAATGAGCAGTTCTTC.

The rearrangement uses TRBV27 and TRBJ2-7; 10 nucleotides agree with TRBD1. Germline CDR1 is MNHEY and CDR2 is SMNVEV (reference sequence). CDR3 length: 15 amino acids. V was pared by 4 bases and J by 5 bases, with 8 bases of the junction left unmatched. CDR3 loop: CASSSHQDRGNEQYF. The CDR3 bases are TGTGCCAGCAGTTCCCACCAGGACAGGGGGAACGAGCAGTACTTC.

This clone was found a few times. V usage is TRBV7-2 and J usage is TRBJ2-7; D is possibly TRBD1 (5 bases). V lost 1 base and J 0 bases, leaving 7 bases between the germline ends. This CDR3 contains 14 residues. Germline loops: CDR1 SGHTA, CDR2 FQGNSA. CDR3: CASSLVTGSYEQYF. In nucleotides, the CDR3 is TGTGCCAGCAGCTTAGTAACAGGCTCCTACGAGCAGTACTTC.

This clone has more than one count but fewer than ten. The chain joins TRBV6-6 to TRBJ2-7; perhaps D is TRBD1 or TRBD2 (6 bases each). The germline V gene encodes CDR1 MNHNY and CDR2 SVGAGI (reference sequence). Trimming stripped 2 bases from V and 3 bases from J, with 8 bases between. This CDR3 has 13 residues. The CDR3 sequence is CASSYGGLYEQYF. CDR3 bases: TGTGCCAGCAGTTACGGGGGGCTCTACGAGCAGTACTTC.

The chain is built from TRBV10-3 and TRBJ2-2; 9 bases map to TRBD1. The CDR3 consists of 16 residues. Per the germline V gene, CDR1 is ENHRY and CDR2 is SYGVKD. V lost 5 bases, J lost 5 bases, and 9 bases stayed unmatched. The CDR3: CAISYSGTGNTGELFF. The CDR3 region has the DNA TGTGCCATCAGTTATTCCGGGACAGGGAATACCGGGGAGCTGTTTTTT.

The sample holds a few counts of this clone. As DNA, the CDR3 is TGTGCCAGCAGTGCAGGGGGGACAGGTCGCGACGAGCAGTACTTC. Translated, it gives CASSAGGTGRDEQYF. V and J are TRBV6-1 and TRBJ2-7, with 8 bases aligning to TRBD1. Germline V gene data show CDR1 as MNHNS and CDR2 as SASEGT. This CDR3 region has 15 residues. The junction had 10 bases not matched to a gene; V was cut back by 4 bases and J by 5 bases.

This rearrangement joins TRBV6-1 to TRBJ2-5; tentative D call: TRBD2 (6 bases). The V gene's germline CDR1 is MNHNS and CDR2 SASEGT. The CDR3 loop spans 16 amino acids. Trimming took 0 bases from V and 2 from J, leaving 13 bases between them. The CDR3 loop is CASSEALLGGQETQYF. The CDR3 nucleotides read TGTGCCAGCAGTGAAGCGCTTCTGGGGGGACAAGAGACCCAGTACTTC.

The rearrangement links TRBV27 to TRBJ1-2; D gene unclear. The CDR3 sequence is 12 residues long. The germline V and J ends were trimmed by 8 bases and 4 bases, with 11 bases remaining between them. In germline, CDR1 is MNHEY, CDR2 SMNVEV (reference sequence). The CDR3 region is CASGLLGYGYTF. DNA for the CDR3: TGTGCCAGCGGCCTTCTTGGCTATGGCTACACCTTC.

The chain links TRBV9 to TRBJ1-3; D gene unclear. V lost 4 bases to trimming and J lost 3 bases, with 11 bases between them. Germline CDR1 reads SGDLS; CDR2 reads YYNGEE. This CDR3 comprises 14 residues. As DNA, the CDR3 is TGTGCCAGCAGCCCGATAGAGGTTGGAAACACCATATATTTT. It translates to CASSPIEVGNTIYF.

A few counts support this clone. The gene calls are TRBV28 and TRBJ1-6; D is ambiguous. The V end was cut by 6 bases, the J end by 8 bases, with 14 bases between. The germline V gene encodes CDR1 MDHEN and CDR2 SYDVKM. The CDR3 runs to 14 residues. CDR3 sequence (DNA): TGTGCCAGCAGGCGAGGCAGGATTGATTCACCCCTCCACTTT. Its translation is CASRRGRIDSPLHF.

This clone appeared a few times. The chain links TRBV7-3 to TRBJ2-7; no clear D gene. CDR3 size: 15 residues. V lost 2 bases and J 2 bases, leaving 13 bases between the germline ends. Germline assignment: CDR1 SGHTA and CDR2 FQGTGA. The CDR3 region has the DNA TGTGCCAGCAGCTTAGGTAGGGCAGGCACCTACGAGCAGTACTTC. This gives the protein CASSLGRAGTYEQYF.

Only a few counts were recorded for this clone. The CDR3 region is CASNLQGSNQPQHF. The CDR3 DNA is TGTGCCAGTAACCTCCAGGGGAGCAATCAGCCCCAGCATTTT. This chain connects TRBV19 to TRBJ1-5, with D possibly TRBD1 on 6 matching bases. The germline V gene encodes CDR1 LNHDA and CDR2 SQIVND (reference sequence). This CDR3 comprises 14 residues. V was trimmed by 7 bases and J by 1 base, leaving 11 bases between them.

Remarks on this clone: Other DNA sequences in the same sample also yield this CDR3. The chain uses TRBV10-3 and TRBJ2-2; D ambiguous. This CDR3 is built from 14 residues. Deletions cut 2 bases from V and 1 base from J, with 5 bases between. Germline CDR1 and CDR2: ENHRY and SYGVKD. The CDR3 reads CAISERVNTGELFF. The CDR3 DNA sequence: TGTGCCATCAGTGAGCGGGTGAACACCGGGGAGCTGTTTTTT.